The 14 T cell receptor beta chains reported below all come from one sample, sequenced in a study of T cell responses to AZD1222 COVID-19 vaccine. The table came from immunoSEQ multiplex PCR; TCRdb's copy has only in-frame clones and leaves some out. The sample holds some 200,000 clones; approximately 93% are singletons and the top ten take about 3.9%. The sample here was peripheral blood, taken on day 0 of AZD1222 vaccination. The origin of the receptors is an adult in good health.

The chain employs TRBV10-3 and TRBJ2-3, with 8 bases fitting TRBD1. From germline, CDR1 is ENHRY and CDR2 SYGVKD. The CDR3 loop spans 14 amino acids. Unmatched junction bases numbered 3, after V lost 6 bases and J lost 1 base. The CDR3 DNA sequence: TGTGCCATCAGGACGGACAGGGGCACAGATACGCAGTATTTT. It is translated as CAIRTDRGTDTQYF.

This rearrangement joins TRBV4-2 to TRBJ1-6; tentatively, D is TRBD1 (5 bases). The CDR3 loop spans 16 amino acids. CDR1 and CDR2 from the germline V gene are LGHNA and YNFKEQ. Trimming stripped 1 base from V and 7 bases from J, with 14 bases between. In DNA form, the CDR3 reads TGTGCCAGCAGCCAAGCGGGACTCGGAGGAAATTCACCCCTCCACTTT. Its translation is CASSQAGLGGNSPLHF.

The gene calls are TRBV12-3 or TRBV12-4 and TRBJ1-1; D uncertain. CDR3 size: 12 residues. The V end was cut by 5 bases, the J end by 6 bases, with 10 bases between. In nucleotides, the CDR3 is TGTGCCAGCAGTCCTATCAGATCTGAAGCTTTCTTT. It codes for CASSPIRSEAFF.

This sequence joins TRBV24-1 and TRBJ1-2, with no clear D. The V end lost 5 bases, the J end lost 1 base, and 7 bases lay between the germline ends. The CDR3 is 13 amino acids. Germline V gives CDR1 KGHDR, CDR2 SFDVKD. The CDR3 coding sequence is TGTGCCACCAGTGGAGGCAGTAACTATGGCTACACCTTC. This encodes CATSGGSNYGYTF.

The chain combines TRBV18 with TRBJ1-5, with 7 nucleotides matching TRBD1. Unmatched junction bases numbered 6, after V lost 0 bases and J lost 7 bases. This CDR3 region has 15 residues. Germline lookup yields CDR1 KGHSH and CDR2 LQKENI. The CDR3 region has the DNA TGTGCCAGCTCACCACCACAGGGGAAGCGGCAGCCCCAGCATTTT. Protein product: CASSPPQGKRQPQHF.

This rearrangement joins TRBV5-8 to TRBJ1-3; weak D call: TRBD1 (6 bases). With 4 bases removed from V and 0 bases from J, the gap between germline ends came to 17 bases. This CDR3 has 17 residues. CDR1 and CDR2 from the germline V gene are SGHTS and YDEGEE. The DNA of the CDR3 is TGTGCCAGCAGCAGGCATGTGGGGGCCAACTCTGGAAACACCATATATTTT. As protein: CASSRHVGANSGNTIYF.

The rearrangement uses TRBV18 and TRBJ2-7, with 8 bases identical to TRBD2. Germline CDR1 is KGHSH and CDR2 is LQKENI. The CDR3 covers 13 residues. The ends lost 6 bases at V and 5 bases at J; junction bases unmatched: 6. The CDR3, as DNA: TGTGCCAGCTCTTCTACGGGAGGGCACGAGCAGTACTTC. As protein: CASSSTGGHEQYF.

The rearrangement joins TRBV19 to TRBJ2-1; D gene unclear. The V end lost 4 bases, the J end lost 2 bases, and 18 bases lay between the germline ends. CDR3 length equals 17 residues. The germline gives CDR1 LNHDA, CDR2 SQIVND (reference sequence). The CDR3 sequence: CASSSWQAAVAYNEQFF. CDR3 coding DNA: TGTGCCAGTAGTAGTTGGCAGGCGGCAGTGGCCTACAATGAGCAGTTCTTC.

The rearrangement joins TRBV27 to TRBJ2-7; 7 bases agree with TRBD1. The germline V gene encodes CDR1 MNHEY and CDR2 SMNVEV (reference sequence). After removal of 5 bases from V and 3 bases from J, the junction contained 10 bases not matched to a gene. The CDR3 extends over 15 amino acids. CDR3 protein: CASSQKAGTVYEQYF. For the CDR3, the DNA is TGTGCCAGCAGTCAGAAAGCCGGGACAGTCTACGAGCAGTACTTC.

This clone appeared a few times. The gene calls are TRBV27 and TRBJ1-3, with D hard to call. The V and J ends lost 1 base and 4 bases respectively, with 20 bases between them. The CDR3 runs 18 residues. Germline CDR1 is MNHEY and CDR2 is SMNVEV (reference sequence). The DNA for the CDR3 is TGTGCCAGCAGTTTATTAGGTACTACCGACTTCTCAGGAAACACCATATATTTT. It specifies CASSLLGTTDFSGNTIYF.

This chain joins TRBV28 and TRBJ1-1, with D uncertain. Deletions cut 2 bases from V and 0 bases from J, with 10 bases between. Germline CDR1 reads MDHEN; CDR2 reads SYDVKM. The CDR3 is made up of 15 amino acids. The CDR3 spells CASSLPAAMNTEAFF. CDR3 bases: TGTGCCAGCAGTTTACCCGCAGCAATGAACACTGAAGCTTTCTTT. Full variable domain (remainder filled in from reference TRBV28 and TRBJ1-1): DVKVTQSSRYLVKRTGEKVFLECVQDMDHENMFWYRQDPGLGLRLIYFSYDVKMKEKGDIPEGYSVSREKKERFSLILESASTNQTSMYLCASSLPAAMNTEAFFGQGTRLTVV.

CDR3 protein: CASSLDRHYEQYF. In nucleotides, the CDR3 is TGCGCCAGCAGCTTAGACAGACACTACGAGCAGTACTTC. The chain couples TRBV5-1 to TRBJ2-7; D is perhaps TRBD1 (5 bases). Germline V gene lookup returns CDR1 SGHRS and CDR2 YFSETQ. CDR3 size: 13 residues. The V end was cut by 2 bases, the J end by 3 bases, with 9 bases between. The variable domain in full, with the rest retrieved from reference TRBV5-1 and TRBJ2-7, is KAGVTQTPRYLIKTRGQQVTLSCSPISGHRSVSWYQQTPGQGLQFLFEYFSETQRNKGNFPGRFSGRQFSNSRSEMNVSTLELGDSALYLCASSLDRHYEQYFGPGTRLTVT.

V is TRBV12-3 or TRBV12-4 and J is TRBJ1-1; D is ambiguous. CDR3 length: 12 residues. V dropped 5 bases and J dropped 5 bases, with 9 bases sitting between them. CDR3 loop: CASSIVGTEAFF. In DNA, the CDR3 is TGTGCCAGCAGTATAGTCGGGACTGAAGCTTTCTTT.

The rearrangement joins TRBV6-5 to TRBJ2-1; TRBD1 agrees at 8 bases. The CDR3 has 14 residues. V trimming: 5 bases; J trimming: 10 bases; junction bases outside the gene matches: 10. In germline, CDR1 is MNHEY, CDR2 SVGAGI. In DNA form, the CDR3 reads TGTGCCAGCAGTCCCGGACAGGGTTCGTCCGAGCAGTTCTTC. It codes for CASSPGQGSSEQFF.